The 24 T cell receptor beta chains in this list originate from one sample, sequenced in a study of monozygotic twins with inflammatory bowel disease. TCRdb reprocessed the 5' RACE reads and keeps a single row for each CDR3 protein, giving no DNA. The sample totals around 450,000 distinct CDR3 sequences. Sequenced input: blood. The receptor source for this set is a human donor with ulcerative colitis or Crohn's disease, or a healthy co-twin of an affected twin (not recorded which).

The chain combines TRBV20-1 with TRBJ2-5; the TCRdb call, TRBD1, lacks DNA for checking. From germline, CDR1 is DFQATT and CDR2 SNEGSKA (reference sequence). The CDR3 is made up of 16 amino acids. CDR3 loop: CSASKTSGQLSETQYF.

The V gene is TRBV5-1, the J gene TRBJ2-7; TCRdb reports TRBD2, a call that lacks DNA to check it against. The CDR3 loop spans 15 amino acids. Germline values: CDR1 SGHRS, CDR2 YFSETQ. CDR3 in amino acids: CASSLGGGPEVEQYF.

The chain carries TRBV7-9 and TRBJ2-1; lacking DNA, the TRBD1 call made by TCRdb goes unchecked. CDR1 is SEHNR, CDR2 FQNEAQ, per germline (reference sequence). This CDR3 comprises 16 residues. The CDR3 protein is CASSLAGGIGYNEQFF.

V gene TRBV7-6 combines with J gene TRBJ2-3; TCRdb lists TRBD1, though no DNA is available to test this call. The CDR3 is 12 residues long. Germline V lookup: CDR1 SGHVS, CDR2 FNYEAQ. CDR3 residues: CASGPGGDTQYF.

CDR3 sequence: CASSGTSAGNTQYF. The chain couples TRBV12-3 or TRBV12-4 to TRBJ2-3; TCRdb's D gene call, TRBD2, goes unchecked for lack of DNA. The CDR3 consists of 14 residues.

J is TRBJ1-6 and V is TRBV3-1; checking the TCRdb D call of TRBD1 is not possible without DNA. Germline V gene sequence: CDR1 LGHDT, CDR2 YNNKEL (reference sequence). There are 14 residues in the CDR3. The CDR3 spells CASSHFQGNSPLHF.

The CDR3 sequence is CASKWGDRSGGYTF. This chain links TRBV5-1 with TRBJ1-2; TCRdb indicates TRBD1, and absent DNA this call remains unverified. Per germline, CDR1 SGHRS and CDR2 YFSETQ. The CDR3 loop spans 14 amino acids.

The chain links TRBV3-1 to TRBJ1-3; TCRdb gives TRBD1 as the D gene, but with no DNA this cannot be confirmed. The CDR3 totals 18 residues. Germline loops: CDR1 LGHDT, CDR2 YNNKEL (reference sequence). This chain's CDR3 is CASSQATFGGAKGNTIYF.

The chain combines TRBV13 with TRBJ2-1. The CDR3 extends over 18 amino acids. Germline loops: CDR1 PRHDT, CDR2 FYEKMQ (reference sequence). The CDR3 is CASSFNRVGRGSYNEQFF.

V usage is TRBV24-1 and J usage is TRBJ2-3. CDR1 is KGHDR, CDR2 SFDVKD, per germline. This CDR3 has 14 amino acids. This CDR3 reads CATSDFLSPDTQYF.

This rearrangement joins TRBV2 to TRBJ1-2; the TCRdb call, TRBD1, lacks DNA for checking. Germline loops: CDR1 SNHLY, CDR2 FYNNEI. The CDR3 covers 12 residues. The CDR3 is CASRPGVGGYTF.

The chain recombines TRBV18 with TRBJ1-1. The V gene's germline CDR1 is KGHSH and CDR2 LQKENI. The CDR3 totals 16 residues. CDR3: CASSPGRMRADTEAFF.

The V and J genes are TRBV29-1 and TRBJ2-3; TCRdb names TRBD1, which stays unverified in the absence of DNA. This CDR3 has 16 amino acids. Germline V gene sequence: CDR1 SQVTM, CDR2 ANQGSEA. This CDR3 is CSVEDPGTGWTDTQYF.

The CDR3 sequence: CAISPSVARTEAFF. V and J are TRBV10-3 and TRBJ1-1; TCRdb outputs TRBD1, but without DNA this stays unchecked. CDR1 and CDR2 from the germline V gene are ENHRY and SYGVKD. The CDR3 spans 14 residues.

The V and J genes are TRBV12-3 or TRBV12-4 and TRBJ2-1. This CDR3 contains 13 residues. The CDR3 is CASSWMGIDEQFF.

The CDR3: CASSPGQGAGEKLFF. V and J are TRBV12-3 or TRBV12-4 and TRBJ1-4; TCRdb picks TRBD1, but there is no DNA to check that call. The CDR3 runs to 15 residues.

This CDR3 is CASSLNRGPGETQYF. This rearrangement joins TRBV7-2 to TRBJ2-5; TCRdb returns TRBD1, unconfirmable since there is no DNA. The length of the CDR3 is 15 residues. CDR1 is SGHTA and CDR2 is FQGNSA in the germline V gene.

The J gene is TRBJ1-4, the V gene TRBV18. The CDR3 totals 16 residues. Germline assignment: CDR1 KGHSH and CDR2 LQKENI. The CDR3 reads CASSPLGQSPGEKLFF.

The chain uses TRBV11-2 and TRBJ2-5; TCRdb calls TRBD2, which cannot be checked without DNA. The CDR3 length is 18 residues. Per the germline V gene, CDR1 is SGHAT and CDR2 is FQNNGV. This CDR3 reads CASSPVLAGGPGKETQYF.

CDR3 sequence reads: CASSLPRDEQYF. The rearrangement links TRBV7-2 to TRBJ2-7. There are 12 residues in the CDR3. Germline-derived CDR1 and CDR2 are SGHTA and FQGNSA. Combining the CDR3 with reference TRBV7-2 and TRBJ2-7 gives the whole variable domain GAGVSQSPSNKVTEKGKDVELRCDPISGHTALYWYRQSLGQGLEFLIYFQGNSAPDKSGLPSDRFSAERTGGSVSTLTIQRTQQEDSAVYLCASSLPRDEQYFGPGTRLTVT.

The chain is built from TRBV27 and TRBJ2-1. Germline loops: CDR1 MNHEY, CDR2 SMNVEV (reference sequence). CDR3 length: 13 residues. CDR3: CASSSFKVNEQFF.

J is TRBJ1-4 and V is TRBV2. Per germline, CDR1 SNHLY and CDR2 FYNNEI. This CDR3 spans 14 amino acids. The CDR3 sequence: CASSVRLANEKLFF.

The chain carries TRBV4-1 and TRBJ1-5; without DNA, the TCRdb call of TRBD1 cannot be checked. This CDR3 has 16 residues. The germline CDR1 and CDR2 sequences are MGHRA and YSYEKL. CDR3 protein: CASSQEGRQSNQPQHF.

CDR3 residues: CASSLVAGGNEQFF. V and J are TRBV5-1 and TRBJ2-1; TCRdb's D call, TRBD2, is unchecked because there is no DNA. The CDR3 is 14 amino acids. CDR1 is SGHRS, CDR2 YFSETQ, per germline. The full variable domain, in which reference TRBV5-1 and TRBJ2-1 provide the parts outside the CDR3, is KAGVTQTPRYLIKTRGQQVTLSCSPISGHRSVSWYQQTPGQGLQFLFEYFSETQRNKGNFPGRFSGRQFSNSRSEMNVSTLELGDSALYLCASSLVAGGNEQFFGPGTRLTVL.